The next 24 T cell receptor beta chains were all read from a single sample in a study of T-cell reconstitution after alpha-beta-depleted transplantation in children. As it was prepared, the TCRbeta library received unique molecular identifiers. TCRdb re-analysed the PCR reads in MiXCR, keeping a single row per CDR3 protein. The sample consists of about 870,000 distinct CDR3 sequences, around 17% of them appearing once. The starting material was PBMCs, mostly from graft donor cells, obtained 360 days after TCRalphabeta/CD19-depleted stem cell transplant. The receptors stem from a male patient younger than 18 who had a stem cell transplant for acute lymphoblastic leukemia, so the T cells may come from the graft donor.

The rearrangement links TRBV4-1 to TRBJ2-1, with no clear D. V shed 0 bases and J shed 0 bases, with 6 bases lying between them. The CDR3 spans 15 residues. The germline V gene encodes CDR1 MGHRA and CDR2 YSYEKL. This CDR3 is CASSQDYNSYNEQFF. For the CDR3, the DNA is TGCGCCAGCAGCCAAGATTACAACTCCTACAATGAGCAGTTCTTC.

This clonotype was seen a handful of times. The chain is built from TRBV12-3 or TRBV12-4 and TRBJ1-1; no firm D call. This CDR3 region has 11 residues. Trimming removed 5 bases from V and 11 bases from J, with 12 bases in between. The DNA for the CDR3 is TGTGCCAGCAGTCATGGGTTTGCCGCTTTCTTT. Translation: CASSHGFAAFF.

This clonotype was detected only a few times. V usage is TRBV12-3 or TRBV12-4 and J usage is TRBJ2-3; D gene uncertain. The CDR3 totals 10 residues. Trimming left V 5 bases short and J 7 bases short, with 4 bases between. The DNA for the CDR3 is TGTGCCAGCAGTCAAAATACGCAGTATTTT. Residues: CASSQNTQYF.

The sample holds a few counts of this clonotype. This sequence joins TRBV12-3 or TRBV12-4 and TRBJ2-3; the match to TRBD2 covers 13 bases. V lost 6 bases and J lost 0; bases outside the gene matches: 3. The CDR3 covers 16 residues. The CDR3 sequence is CASRTSGRFSTDTQYF. The DNA for the CDR3 is TGTGCCAGCAGGACTAGCGGGAGGTTCAGCACAGATACGCAGTATTTT.

This clonotype showed up just a few times. V gene TRBV5-1 combines with J gene TRBJ2-6; D unresolved. With 4 bases removed from V and 0 bases from J, the gap between germline ends came to 11 bases. Germline V gives CDR1 SGHRS, CDR2 YFSETQ. This CDR3 is built from 16 residues. The CDR3: CASSRNSGSGANVLTF. The CDR3 region has the DNA TGCGCCAGCAGCCGAAATTCCGGCTCTGGGGCCAACGTCCTGACTTTC.

The V call is TRBV20-1, the J call TRBJ2-5; D is undetermined. The germline V gene has CDR1 DFQATT and CDR2 SNEGSKA (reference sequence). V lost 1 base and J 1 base, leaving 13 bases between the germline ends. CDR3 length: 15 residues. CDR3 sequence (DNA): TGCAGTGCTAGAGCTAGTACGGGCCCCCAAGAGACCCAGTACTTC. Translated: CSARASTGPQETQYF.

This chain joins TRBV7-9 and TRBJ2-5, with TRBD1 matching 11 bases. The CDR3 has 16 amino acids. Losses at the gene ends were 5 bases for V and 5 bases for J; bases not matched to a gene: 10. Germline assignment: CDR1 SEHNR and CDR2 FQNEAQ (reference sequence). The CDR3 DNA sequence: TGTGCCAGCAGCCTGACCGGGACAGGGGGTTGGGAGACCCAGTACTTC. Amino acid sequence: CASSLTGTGGWETQYF.

The chain carries TRBV4-1 and TRBJ2-1; 7 nucleotides agree with TRBD2. Trimming cost V 4 bases and J 9 bases; bases outside gene matches: 15. CDR1 and CDR2 from the germline V gene are MGHRA and YSYEKL. This CDR3 contains 16 residues. CDR3 nucleotides: TGCGCCAGCAGCCTGATGGGCGGGAGTCTGCGTGGTGAGCAGTTCTTC. Translating it yields CASSLMGGSLRGEQFF.

J is TRBJ2-5 and V is TRBV7-9; D may be TRBD1 or TRBD2 (5 bases each). Germline V gene data show CDR1 as SEHNR and CDR2 as FQNEAQ (reference sequence). The CDR3 has 15 amino acids. V dropped 3 bases and J dropped 7 bases, with 18 bases sitting between them. CDR3 sequence: CASSFFDGALGTQYF. The CDR3 coding sequence is TGTGCCAGCAGCTTTTTCGACGGGGCTCTTGGGACCCAGTACTTC.

The V and J genes are TRBV6-1 and TRBJ2-1; TRBD2 matches 11 bases. The CDR3 runs to 15 residues. Trimming removed 7 bases from V and 4 bases from J; junction bases left unmatched: 6. The germline V gene encodes CDR1 MNHNS and CDR2 SASEGT. The CDR3 DNA follows: TGTGCCAGCATCGGTAGCGGGAGGGTATACAATGAGCAGTTCTTC. Its translation: CASIGSGRVYNEQFF.

This clonotype came up many times. The chain uses TRBV5-1 and TRBJ2-7; TRBD2 aligns across 9 bases. The CDR3 has 15 amino acids. CDR1 SGHRS and CDR2 YFSETQ come from the germline V gene. V lost 0 bases to trimming and J lost 5 bases; unmatched junction nucleotides: 6. The CDR3 bases are TGCGCCAGCAGCTTGGTTTCTAGCGGGACCCACGAGCAGTACTTC. Translated, it gives CASSLVSSGTHEQYF.

The V call is TRBV20-1, the J call TRBJ1-5; tentative D call: TRBD1 (6 bases). The CDR3 consists of 18 residues. V was cut by 3 bases and J by 0 bases, with 21 bases left in between. Germline CDR1 DFQATT, CDR2 SNEGSKA (reference sequence). Here the CDR3 reads CSASHDRRSYYSNQPQHF. CDR3 DNA: TGCAGTGCTAGCCACGACAGGAGAAGCTATTATAGCAATCAGCCCCAGCATTTT.

The chain combines TRBV20-1 with TRBJ2-1; 7 nucleotides align to TRBD1. The CDR3 totals 14 residues. Germline V gives CDR1 DFQATT, CDR2 SNEGSKA (reference sequence). The ends lost 4 bases at V and 1 base at J; junction bases unmatched: 4. The CDR3 coding sequence is TGCAGTGCTATCACAGGGGTATCCTACAATGAGCAGTTCTTC. Protein sequence: CSAITGVSYNEQFF.

The table lists this clonotype with a few counts. J is TRBJ2-7 and V is TRBV9; tentative D call: TRBD2 (6 bases). Germline values: CDR1 SGDLS, CDR2 YYNGEE. The CDR3 runs to 16 residues. The ends were cut back, 3 bases at V and 1 base at J, with 17 bases in the middle. The CDR3: CASSARETRISYEQYF. The CDR3 DNA is TGTGCCAGCAGCGCCAGGGAGACTAGGATATCCTACGAGCAGTACTTC.

This chain links TRBV6-1 with TRBJ2-5, with 9 bases identical to TRBD2. There are 15 residues in the CDR3. The ends lost 8 bases at V and 4 bases at J; junction bases unmatched: 11. Germline V lookup: CDR1 MNHNS, CDR2 SASEGT. In nucleotides, the CDR3 is TGTGCCAGCCTCCTTAGTAGCGGGAGCGTAGAGACCCAGTACTTC. Amino acids: CASLLSSGSVETQYF.

This clonotype was picked up a small number of times. The CDR3 reads CASSQDGNRLGYTF. CDR3 bases: TGCGCCAGCAGCCAAGATGGAAACCGGCTCGGCTACACCTTC. J is TRBJ1-2 and V is TRBV4-1; D not certain. CDR1 and CDR2 from the germline V gene are MGHRA and YSYEKL. The CDR3 runs to 14 residues. With 0 bases removed from V and 8 bases from J, the gap between germline ends came to 13 bases.

This chain links TRBV5-1 with TRBJ2-1; 9 nucleotides line up with TRBD2. The CDR3 spans 16 residues. Germline CDR1 reads SGHRS; CDR2 reads YFSETQ. Trimming removed 1 base from V and 7 bases from J; junction bases left unmatched: 9. CDR3 sequence reads: CASSLWAGGAGNEQFF. The CDR3 bases are TGCGCCAGCAGCTTGTGGGCGGGAGGGGCCGGAAATGAGCAGTTCTTC.

This clonotype was counted many times. The gene calls are TRBV10-3 and TRBJ2-7; possible D gene TRBD2, 5 bases. The CDR3 sequence is 14 residues long. Germline loops: CDR1 ENHRY, CDR2 SYGVKD. V was cut by 10 bases and J by 2 bases, with 18 bases left in between. This CDR3 reads CATRYTEVTYEQYF. CDR3 nucleotides: TGTGCCACTCGCTACACGGAGGTCACCTACGAGCAGTACTTC.

This sequence joins TRBV9 and TRBJ2-5; 13 bases match TRBD2. This CDR3 is built from 16 residues. Germline V CDR1 and CDR2: SGDLS, YYNGEE. V trimming: 0 bases; J trimming: 2 bases; junction bases outside the gene matches: 1. CDR3 amino acids: CASSVAGLAGQETQYF. CDR3 DNA: TGTGCCAGCAGCGTAGCGGGACTAGCGGGGCAAGAGACCCAGTACTTC.

The rearrangement uses TRBV4-1 and TRBJ2-7; D perhaps matches TRBD2 (5 bases). V lost 0 bases and J 3 bases, leaving 15 bases between the germline ends. Germline values: CDR1 MGHRA, CDR2 YSYEKL. The CDR3 sequence is 16 residues long. CDR3 region: CASSQDQASRYYEQYF. The CDR3 DNA sequence: TGCGCCAGCAGCCAAGATCAGGCTAGCCGATACTACGAGCAGTACTTC.

The chain couples TRBV27 to TRBJ2-6, with D perhaps being TRBD1 or TRBD2 (5 bases each). V was trimmed by 5 bases and J by 4 bases, leaving 12 bases between them. The CDR3 has 15 amino acids. Germline-derived CDR1 and CDR2 are MNHEY and SMNVEV (reference sequence). The chain's CDR3 is CASSPWGRGANVLTF. The DNA of the CDR3 is TGTGCCAGCAGTCCGTGGGGGAGAGGGGCCAACGTCCTGACTTTC.

This clonotype was counted a few times. The J gene is TRBJ2-2, the V gene TRBV14; 10 nucleotides match TRBD2. Germline values: CDR1 SGHDN, CDR2 FVKESK. Germline trimming cut 0 bases from V and 7 bases from J; bases unmatched to any gene: 11. The CDR3 is 18 amino acids. The CDR3 here is CASSQERTSGPEVGELFF. The CDR3 bases are TGTGCCAGCAGCCAAGAACGGACTAGCGGACCGGAGGTCGGGGAGCTGTTTTTT.

This clonotype appeared a few times. CDR3 amino acids: CASSYGRSQETQYF. CDR3 sequence (DNA): TGTGCCAGCAGTTACGGGAGAAGCCAAGAGACCCAGTACTTC. V and J are TRBV6-5 and TRBJ2-5; D may be TRBD2 (5 bases). CDR3 length: 14 amino acids. Trimming shortened V by 2 bases and J by 1 base, and 8 bases separated the two germline ends. Germline CDR1 and CDR2: MNHEY and SVGAGI.

This clonotype was recorded a few times. The rearrangement uses TRBV7-9 and TRBJ2-1, with D perhaps TRBD1 (5 bases). This CDR3 has 15 residues. The germline V gene has CDR1 SEHNR and CDR2 FQNEAQ (reference sequence). V dropped 4 bases and J dropped 2 bases, with 12 bases sitting between them. Written as DNA, the CDR3 is TGTGCCAGCAGCTGGGGCAGTGACACCTACAATGAGCAGTTCTTC. Residues: CASSWGSDTYNEQFF.